This T cell receptor (beta chain) was recovered during a study of blood T cell repertoires in COVID-19. Study context: Sources were T cells, B-cell-depleted T cells, or PBMCs; the material itself was cDNA or gDNA.

Per the authors' pipeline: Estimation of nucleated cell counts relied on the amplification of reference gene primers. Sequenced by immunoSEQ multiplex PCR; TCRdb stores in-frame clones only, minus some. Clone size and V and J calls were adopted from that table, with D and trimming inferred from the DNA. Among under 250,000 clones, over 75% were seen once, and the ten largest hold 2.4%. Comments on this clone: This may come from a read error, since a much larger clone is one base off.

Patients from Seattle were sampled longitudinally, starting during active infection. The TCR sequence derives from a woman aged 70-85 years with COVID-19, enrolled during active disease. The specimen was peripheral blood.

The CDR3 region is CTSRSRDRGNTIYF. Here the CDR3 DNA reads TGTACCAGCAGATCTCGGGACAGGGGAAACACCATATATTTT. This chain links TRBV5-6 with TRBJ1-3; 8 nucleotides match TRBD1. The germline gives CDR1 SGHDT, CDR2 YYEEEE. The length of the CDR3 is 14 residues.